These 10 T cell receptor beta chains were sequenced from one sample in a study of graft-versus-host responses after intestinal transplantation. Sequenced by immunoSEQ multiplex PCR; TCRdb stores in-frame clones only, minus some. The profile shows some 70,000 clones, around 90% of them singletons. Their antigen targets remain unknown. The specimen comprised unstimulated CD8+ T cells sorted from spleen or lymph node cells, sampled before transplant. These receptors were obtained from a human donor who was the organ donor for an intestinal transplant.

The V gene is TRBV21-1, the J gene TRBJ1-5. TRBV21-1 is a recognized pseudogene. The CDR3 runs to 17 residues. CDR3 sequence reads: CASSPDLRVGRNQPQHF. The CDR3 region has the DNA TGTGCCAGCAGCCCAGACTTAAGAGTTGGCCGCAATCAGCCCCAGCATTTT.

The chain combines TRBV7-9 with TRBJ2-7; 8 nucleotides agree with TRBD1. J was trimmed by 5 bases and V by 5 bases; bases with no gene match: 8. This CDR3 contains 14 residues. Germline assignment: CDR1 SEHNR and CDR2 FQNEAQ (reference sequence). The CDR3 loop is CASSTGQGNDEQYF. The CDR3 nucleotides are TGTGCCAGCAGCACCGGACAGGGTAACGACGAGCAGTACTTC.

The chain joins TRBV6-6 to TRBJ1-5, with a tentative D call TRBD1 (5 bases). The CDR3 is 14 residues long. Trimming stripped 3 bases from V and 7 bases from J, with 13 bases between. The germline V gene has CDR1 MNHNY and CDR2 SVGAGI (reference sequence). In nucleotides, the CDR3 is TGTGCCAGCAGTTATCTTCTGGGGCTCCAGCCCCAGCATTTT. Translated: CASSYLLGLQPQHF.

This chain links TRBV4-1 with TRBJ2-7; 10 bases line up with TRBD2. Germline V gene sequence: CDR1 MGHRA, CDR2 YSYEKL. With V trimmed by 0 bases and J by 0 bases, 8 bases remained unmatched. This CDR3 contains 18 residues. The CDR3 protein is CASSQDVLPSGGSYEQYF. The CDR3 nucleotides are TGCGCCAGCAGCCAAGATGTGCTCCCTAGCGGGGGCTCCTACGAGCAGTACTTC.

The gene calls are TRBV9 and TRBJ2-7, with 10 bases fitting TRBD2. The germline V gene has CDR1 SGDLS and CDR2 YYNGEE. V shed 3 bases, J shed 2 bases, and the junction held 11 bases outside the gene matches. The CDR3 runs 17 residues. DNA for the CDR3: TGTGCCAGCAGCGCTGGGGTTACTAGCGGGACTACCTACGAGCAGTACTTC. Translation gives CASSAGVTSGTTYEQYF. Combining the CDR3 with reference TRBV9 and TRBJ2-7 gives the whole variable domain DSGVTQTPKHLITATGQRVTLRCSPRSGDLSVYWYQQSLDQGLQFLIQYYNGEERAKGNILERFSAQQFPDLHSELNLSSLELGDSALYFCASSAGVTSGTTYEQYFGPGTRLTVT.

CDR3 sequence: CASSESDLGGTDTQYF. CDR3 nucleotide sequence: TGCGCCAGCAGTGAGTCAGACCTAGGGGGCACAGATACGCAGTATTTT. The chain has TRBV10-1 and TRBJ2-3; the D gene is possibly TRBD1 (5 bases). Germline V gives CDR1 WNHNN, CDR2 SYGVQD (reference sequence). There are 16 residues in the CDR3. V gave up 0 bases and J gave up 1 base, with 11 bases separating them.

This chain uses TRBV11-2 with TRBJ1-2; D remains ambiguous. Trimming left V 1 base short and J 6 bases short, with 6 bases between. Per the germline V gene, CDR1 is SGHAT and CDR2 is FQNNGV. The CDR3 spans 12 residues. CDR3 sequence (DNA): TGTGCCAGCAGCTTAGCCCAAGATGGCTACACCTTC. Protein product: CASSLAQDGYTF. The whole variable domain, remainder taken from reference TRBV11-2 and TRBJ1-2, is EAGVAQSPRYKIIEKRQSVAFWCNPISGHATLYWYQQILGQGPKLLIQFQNNGVVDDSQLPKDRFSAERLKGVDSTLKIQPAKLEDSAVYLCASSLAQDGYTFGSGTRLTVV.

This chain links TRBV25-1 with TRBJ1-6; 8 positions agree with TRBD1. V shed 7 bases, J shed 3 bases, and the junction held 5 bases outside the gene matches. CDR1 MGHDK and CDR2 SYGVNS come from the germline V gene. The CDR3 has 15 amino acids. The CDR3 DNA follows: TGTGCCAGCACAGGGGGCGCAATCTATAATTCACCCCTCCACTTT. It translates to CASTGGAIYNSPLHF.

The chain couples TRBV2 to TRBJ2-3, with 8 bases aligning to TRBD1. The J segment lost 2 bases and the V segment lost 1 base, leaving 2 bases of the junction unmatched. The CDR3 covers 15 residues. The germline V gene has CDR1 SNHLY and CDR2 FYNNEI. This chain's CDR3 is CASSEGRGLTDTQYF. CDR3 DNA sequence: TGTGCCAGCAGTGAAGGCAGGGGGCTCACAGATACGCAGTATTTT.

The chain employs TRBV11-2 and TRBJ2-5, with D possibly matching TRBD2 (5 bases). CDR1 is SGHAT, CDR2 FQNNGV, per germline. CDR3 length: 14 residues. Deletions cut 4 bases from V and 5 bases from J, with 14 bases between. CDR3 bases: TGTGCCAGCAGCTCCGTTTTGGGAGCTGAGACCCAGTACTTC. It is translated as CASSSVLGAETQYF.